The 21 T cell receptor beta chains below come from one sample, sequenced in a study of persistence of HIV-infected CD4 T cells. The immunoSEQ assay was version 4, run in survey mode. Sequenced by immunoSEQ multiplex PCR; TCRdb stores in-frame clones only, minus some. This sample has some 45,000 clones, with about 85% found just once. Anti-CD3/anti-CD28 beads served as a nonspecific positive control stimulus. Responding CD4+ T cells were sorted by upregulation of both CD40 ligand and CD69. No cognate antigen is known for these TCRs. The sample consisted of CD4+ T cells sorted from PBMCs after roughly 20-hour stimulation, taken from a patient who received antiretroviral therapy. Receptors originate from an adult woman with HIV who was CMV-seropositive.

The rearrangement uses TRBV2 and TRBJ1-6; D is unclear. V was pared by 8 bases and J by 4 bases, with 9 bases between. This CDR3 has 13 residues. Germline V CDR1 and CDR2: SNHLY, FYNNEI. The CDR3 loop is CASWGGYNSPLHF. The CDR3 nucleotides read TGTGCCAGCTGGGGAGGATATAATTCACCCCTCCACTTT.

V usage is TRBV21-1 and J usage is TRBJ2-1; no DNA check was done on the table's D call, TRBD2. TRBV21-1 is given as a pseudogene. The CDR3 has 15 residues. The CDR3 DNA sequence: TGTGCCAGCAGCAAACAATCGGCGGGGGTGCGGCGGCAGTTCTTC. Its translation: CASSKQSAGVRRQFF.

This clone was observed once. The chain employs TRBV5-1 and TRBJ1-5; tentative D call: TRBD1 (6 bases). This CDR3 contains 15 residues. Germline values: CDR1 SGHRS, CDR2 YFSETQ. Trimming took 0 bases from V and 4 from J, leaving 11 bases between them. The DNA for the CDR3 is TGCGCCAGCAGCTTGGACGGACAGCCTAATCAGCCCCAGCATTTT. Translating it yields CASSLDGQPNQPQHF.

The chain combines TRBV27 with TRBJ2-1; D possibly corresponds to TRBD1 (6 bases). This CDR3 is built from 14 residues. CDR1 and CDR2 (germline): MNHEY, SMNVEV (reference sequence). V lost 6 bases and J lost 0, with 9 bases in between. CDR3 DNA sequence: TGTGCCAGCAGAGGACAGAGCTCCTACAATGAGCAGTTCTTC. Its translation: CASRGQSSYNEQFF.

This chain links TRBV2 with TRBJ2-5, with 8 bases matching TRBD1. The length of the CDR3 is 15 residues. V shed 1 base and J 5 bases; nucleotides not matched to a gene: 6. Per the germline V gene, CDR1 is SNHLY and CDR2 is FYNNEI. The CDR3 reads CASSEGRGRVETQYF. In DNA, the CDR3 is TGTGCCAGCAGTGAAGGCAGGGGGCGAGTTGAGACCCAGTACTTC.

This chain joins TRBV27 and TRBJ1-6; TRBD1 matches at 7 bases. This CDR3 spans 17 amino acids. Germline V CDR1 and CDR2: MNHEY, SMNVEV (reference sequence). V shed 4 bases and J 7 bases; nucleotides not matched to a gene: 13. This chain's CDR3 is CASSSRPTGQWNSPLHF. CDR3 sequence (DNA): TGTGCCAGCAGTTCCAGACCAACGGGACAGTGGAATTCACCCCTCCACTTT.

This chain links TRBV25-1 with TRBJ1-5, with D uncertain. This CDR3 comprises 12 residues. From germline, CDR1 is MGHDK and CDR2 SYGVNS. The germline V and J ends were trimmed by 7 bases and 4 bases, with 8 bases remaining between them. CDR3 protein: CASNYGNQPQHF. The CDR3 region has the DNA TGTGCCAGCAACTATGGGAATCAGCCCCAGCATTTT.

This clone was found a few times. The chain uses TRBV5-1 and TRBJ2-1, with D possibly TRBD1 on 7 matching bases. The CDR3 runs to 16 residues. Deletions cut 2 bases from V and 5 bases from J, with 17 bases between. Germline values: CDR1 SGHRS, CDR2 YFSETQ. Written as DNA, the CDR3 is TGCGCCAGCAGCTTCGTTCAAGGGGGCGGGAACAATGAGCAGTTCTTC. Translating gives CASSFVQGGGNNEQFF.

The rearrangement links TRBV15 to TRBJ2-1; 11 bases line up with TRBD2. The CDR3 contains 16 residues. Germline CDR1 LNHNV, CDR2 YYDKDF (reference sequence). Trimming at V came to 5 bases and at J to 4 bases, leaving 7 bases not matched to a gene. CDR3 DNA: TGTGCCACCAGCGGACCGACTAGCGGGGCATACAATGAGCAGTTCTTC. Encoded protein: CATSGPTSGAYNEQFF.

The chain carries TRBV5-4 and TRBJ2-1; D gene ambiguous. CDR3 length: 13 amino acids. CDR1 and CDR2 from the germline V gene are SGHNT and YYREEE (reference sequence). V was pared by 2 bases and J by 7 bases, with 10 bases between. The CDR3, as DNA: TGTGCCAGCAGCTTCCTACAAGGGAATGAGCAGTTCTTC. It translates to CASSFLQGNEQFF.

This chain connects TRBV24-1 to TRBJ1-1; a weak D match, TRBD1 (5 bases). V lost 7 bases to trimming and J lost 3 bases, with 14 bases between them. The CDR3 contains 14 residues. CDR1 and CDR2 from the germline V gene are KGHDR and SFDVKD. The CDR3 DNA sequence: TGTGCCACCAGCCCCGGGACTCACGACACTGAAGCTTTCTTT. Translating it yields CATSPGTHDTEAFF.

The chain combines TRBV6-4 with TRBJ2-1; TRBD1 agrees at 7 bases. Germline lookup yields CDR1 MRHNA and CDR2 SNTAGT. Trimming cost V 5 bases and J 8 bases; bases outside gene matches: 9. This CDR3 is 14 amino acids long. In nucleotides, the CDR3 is TGTGCCAGCAGTAGAGATACAGGGGTCGATGAGCAGTTCTTC. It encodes CASSRDTGVDEQFF.

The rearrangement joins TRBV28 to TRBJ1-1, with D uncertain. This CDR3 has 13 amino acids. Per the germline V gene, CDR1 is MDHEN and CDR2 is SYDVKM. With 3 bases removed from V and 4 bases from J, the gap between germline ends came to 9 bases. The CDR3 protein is CASSFGVVTEAFF. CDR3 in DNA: TGTGCCAGCAGTTTTGGGGTGGTCACTGAAGCTTTCTTT.

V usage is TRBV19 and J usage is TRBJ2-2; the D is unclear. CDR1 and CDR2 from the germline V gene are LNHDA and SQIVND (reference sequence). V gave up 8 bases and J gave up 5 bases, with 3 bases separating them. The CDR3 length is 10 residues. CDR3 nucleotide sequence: TGTGCCAGTGGAACCGGGGAGCTGTTTTTT. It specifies CASGTGELFF.

CDR3 sequence (DNA): TGTGCCAGCGCAAGGGGGAATGAGCAGTTCTTC. It yields the protein CASARGNEQFF. J is TRBJ2-1 and V is TRBV7-9; possible D gene TRBD1, 6 bases. The ends were cut back, 8 bases at V and 7 bases at J, with 9 bases in the middle. Germline V gene lookup returns CDR1 SEHNR and CDR2 FQNEAQ (reference sequence). There are 11 residues in the CDR3.

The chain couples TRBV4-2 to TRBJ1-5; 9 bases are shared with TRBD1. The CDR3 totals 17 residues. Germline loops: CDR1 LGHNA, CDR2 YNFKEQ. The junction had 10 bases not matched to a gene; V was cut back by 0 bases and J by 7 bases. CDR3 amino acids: CASSQDGGDRVVQPQHF. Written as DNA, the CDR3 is TGTGCCAGCAGCCAAGATGGGGGGGACAGGGTGGTACAGCCCCAGCATTTT.

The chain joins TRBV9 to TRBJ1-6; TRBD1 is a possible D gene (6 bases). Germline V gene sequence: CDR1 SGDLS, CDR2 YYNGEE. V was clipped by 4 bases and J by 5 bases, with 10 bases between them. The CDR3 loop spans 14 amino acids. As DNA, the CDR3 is TGTGCCAGCAGCTACGAGGGGGATAATTCACCCCTCCACTTT. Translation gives CASSYEGDNSPLHF.

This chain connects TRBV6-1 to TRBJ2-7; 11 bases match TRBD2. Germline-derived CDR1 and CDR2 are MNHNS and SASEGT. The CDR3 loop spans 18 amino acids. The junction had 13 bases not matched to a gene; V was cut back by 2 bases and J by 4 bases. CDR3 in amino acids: CASSEFISGGDLRYEQYF. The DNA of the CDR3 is TGTGCCAGCAGTGAATTTATTAGCGGGGGGGACCTACGATACGAGCAGTACTTC.

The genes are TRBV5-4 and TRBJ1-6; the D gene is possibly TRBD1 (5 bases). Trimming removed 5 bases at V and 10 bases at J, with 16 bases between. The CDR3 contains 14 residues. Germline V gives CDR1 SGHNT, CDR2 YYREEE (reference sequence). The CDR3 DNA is TGTGCCAGCAGTTATGACAGAAACCACTCACCCCTCCACTTT. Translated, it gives CASSYDRNHSPLHF.

In DNA, the CDR3 is TGTGCCAGCAGCCGAGCGGGGACAGGTTACACCGGGGAGCTGTTTTTT. Translating gives CASSRAGTGYTGELFF. This chain links TRBV5-5 with TRBJ2-2; a weak D match, TRBD1 (8 bases). The CDR3 spans 16 residues. Trimming removed 4 bases from V and 3 bases from J, with 16 bases in between. Germline values: CDR1 SGHKS, CDR2 YYEKEE (reference sequence).

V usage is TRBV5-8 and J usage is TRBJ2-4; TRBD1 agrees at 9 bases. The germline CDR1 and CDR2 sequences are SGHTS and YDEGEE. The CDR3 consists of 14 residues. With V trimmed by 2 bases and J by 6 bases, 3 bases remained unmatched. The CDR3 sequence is CASSFGQGRNIQYF. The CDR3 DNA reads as TGTGCCAGCAGCTTTGGACAGGGGAGAAACATTCAGTACTTC.